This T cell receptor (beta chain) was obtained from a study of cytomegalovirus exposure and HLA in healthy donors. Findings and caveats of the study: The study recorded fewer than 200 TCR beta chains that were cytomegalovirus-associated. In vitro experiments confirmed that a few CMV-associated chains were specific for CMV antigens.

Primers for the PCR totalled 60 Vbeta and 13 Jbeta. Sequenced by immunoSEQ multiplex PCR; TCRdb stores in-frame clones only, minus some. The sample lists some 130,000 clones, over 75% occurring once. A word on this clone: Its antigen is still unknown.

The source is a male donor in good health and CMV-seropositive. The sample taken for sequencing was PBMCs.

The CDR3 DNA reads as TGTGCCAGCAGTTCCGTACAGGGTAGGAACACTGAAGCTTTCTTT. Its protein product is CASSSVQGRNTEAFF. The chain uses TRBV6-5 and TRBJ1-1, with a tentative D call TRBD1 (6 bases). Germline CDR1 and CDR2: MNHEY and SVGAGI. CDR3 length: 15 residues. V lost 4 bases and J 1 base, leaving 13 bases between the germline ends.